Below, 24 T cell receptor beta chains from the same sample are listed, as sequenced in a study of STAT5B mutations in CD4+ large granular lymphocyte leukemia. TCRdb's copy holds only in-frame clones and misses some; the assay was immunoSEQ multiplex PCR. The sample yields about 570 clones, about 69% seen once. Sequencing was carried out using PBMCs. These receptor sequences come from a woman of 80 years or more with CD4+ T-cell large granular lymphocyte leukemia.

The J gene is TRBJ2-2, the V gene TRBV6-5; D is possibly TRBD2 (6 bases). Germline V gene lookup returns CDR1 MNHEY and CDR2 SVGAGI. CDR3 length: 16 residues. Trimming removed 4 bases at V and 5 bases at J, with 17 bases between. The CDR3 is CASSSTAGTRTGELFF. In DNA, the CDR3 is TGTGCCAGCAGTTCTACAGCGGGCACTCGGACCGGGGAGCTGTTTTTT.

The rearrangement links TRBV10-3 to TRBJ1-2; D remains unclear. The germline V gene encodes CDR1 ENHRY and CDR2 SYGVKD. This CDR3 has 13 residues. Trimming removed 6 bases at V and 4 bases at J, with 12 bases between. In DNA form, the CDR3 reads TGTGCCATCAGGTCAGGCACGTCCTATGGCTACACCTTC. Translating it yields CAIRSGTSYGYTF.

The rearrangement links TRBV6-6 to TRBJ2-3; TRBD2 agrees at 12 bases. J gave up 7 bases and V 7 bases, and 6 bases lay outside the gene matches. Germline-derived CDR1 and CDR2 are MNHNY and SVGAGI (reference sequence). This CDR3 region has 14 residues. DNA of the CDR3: TGTGCCAGCATGAGCCTAGCGGGAGGGCATACGCAGTATTTT. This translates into CASMSLAGGHTQYF.

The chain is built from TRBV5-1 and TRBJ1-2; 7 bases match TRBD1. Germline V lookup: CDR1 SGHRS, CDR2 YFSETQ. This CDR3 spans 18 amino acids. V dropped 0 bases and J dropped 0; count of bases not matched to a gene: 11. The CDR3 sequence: CASSLGQGPLSTNYGYTF. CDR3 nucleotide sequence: TGCGCCAGCAGCTTGGGACAGGGACCTCTCTCGACTAACTATGGCTACACCTTC.

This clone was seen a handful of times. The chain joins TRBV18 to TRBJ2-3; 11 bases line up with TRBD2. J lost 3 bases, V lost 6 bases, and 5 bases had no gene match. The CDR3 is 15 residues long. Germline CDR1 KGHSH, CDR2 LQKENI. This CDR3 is CASSDGTSGTDTQYF. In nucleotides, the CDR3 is TGTGCCAGCTCCGACGGGACTAGCGGTACAGATACGCAGTATTTT.

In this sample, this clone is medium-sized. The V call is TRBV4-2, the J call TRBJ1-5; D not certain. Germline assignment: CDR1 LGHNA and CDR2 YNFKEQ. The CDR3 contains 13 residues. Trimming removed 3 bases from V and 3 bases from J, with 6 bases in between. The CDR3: CASSQDPNQPQHF. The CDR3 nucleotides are TGTGCCAGCAGCCAGGACCCCAATCAGCCCCAGCATTTT.

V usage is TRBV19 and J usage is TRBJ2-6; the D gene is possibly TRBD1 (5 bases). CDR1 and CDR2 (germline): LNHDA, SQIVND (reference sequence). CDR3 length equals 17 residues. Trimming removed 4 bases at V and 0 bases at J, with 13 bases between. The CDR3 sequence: CASSKFRQPSGANVLTF. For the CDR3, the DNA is TGTGCCAGTAGTAAATTCCGACAGCCCTCTGGGGCCAACGTCCTGACTTTC.

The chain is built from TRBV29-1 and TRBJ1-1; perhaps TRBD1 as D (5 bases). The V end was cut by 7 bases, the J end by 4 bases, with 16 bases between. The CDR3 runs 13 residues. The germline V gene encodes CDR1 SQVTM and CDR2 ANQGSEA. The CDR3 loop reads CSGTLGRVTEAFF. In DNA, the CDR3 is TGCAGCGGGACGTTGGGACGGGTCACTGAAGCTTTCTTT. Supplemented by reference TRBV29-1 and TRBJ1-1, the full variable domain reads SAVISQKPSRDICQRGTSLTIQCQVDSQVTMMFWYRQQPGQSLTLIATANQGSEATYESGFVIDKFPISRPNLTFSTLTVSNMSPEDSSIYLCSGTLGRVTEAFFGQGTRLTVV.

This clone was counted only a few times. The CDR3 DNA follows: TGTGCCTTCAAGCGGTCTGGAAACACCATATATTTT. Translation: CAFKRSGNTIYF. V is TRBV30 and J is TRBJ1-3; D is unresolved. V lost 7 bases to trimming and J lost 1 base, with 8 bases between them. The CDR3 sequence is 12 residues long. In germline, CDR1 is GTSNPN, CDR2 SVGIG (reference sequence).

The CDR3 loop is CASTDDVASSYEQYF. The CDR3, as DNA: TGCGCCAGCACTGACGACGTGGCGAGCTCCTACGAGCAGTACTTC. This chain connects TRBV5-1 to TRBJ2-7; no reliable D call. Trimming shortened V by 6 bases and J by 0 bases, and 16 bases separated the two germline ends. Germline V lookup: CDR1 SGHRS, CDR2 YFSETQ. The CDR3 totals 15 residues.

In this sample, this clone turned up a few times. CDR3 bases: TGTGCCAGCACCTTTCCCGGGGGGGAGTCCATTCAGTACTTC. Amino acids: CASTFPGGESIQYF. The J gene is TRBJ2-4, the V gene TRBV28, with 8 bases matching TRBD2. The CDR3 is made up of 14 amino acids. J gave up 9 bases and V 7 bases, and 11 bases lay outside the gene matches. Per germline, CDR1 MDHEN and CDR2 SYDVKM.

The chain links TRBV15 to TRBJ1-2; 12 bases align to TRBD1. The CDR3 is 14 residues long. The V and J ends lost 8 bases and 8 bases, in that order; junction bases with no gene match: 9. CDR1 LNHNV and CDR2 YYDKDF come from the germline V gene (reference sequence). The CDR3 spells CATFQGTGGLGYTF. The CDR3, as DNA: TGTGCCACCTTCCAAGGGACAGGGGGCCTCGGCTACACCTTC.

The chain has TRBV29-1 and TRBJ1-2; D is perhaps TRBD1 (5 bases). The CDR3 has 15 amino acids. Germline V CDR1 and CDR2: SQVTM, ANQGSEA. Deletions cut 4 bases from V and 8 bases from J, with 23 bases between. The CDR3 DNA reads TGCAGCGTTGTTCCGGTTTTGGGCAGGGTGATGGGCTACACCTTC. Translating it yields CSVVPVLGRVMGYTF.

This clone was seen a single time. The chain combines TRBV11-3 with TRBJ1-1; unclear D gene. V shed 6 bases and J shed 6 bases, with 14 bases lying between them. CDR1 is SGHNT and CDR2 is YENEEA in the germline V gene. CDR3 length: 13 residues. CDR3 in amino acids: CASRQARLSEAFF. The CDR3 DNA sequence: TGTGCCAGCAGACAAGCTCGGTTATCTGAAGCTTTCTTT.

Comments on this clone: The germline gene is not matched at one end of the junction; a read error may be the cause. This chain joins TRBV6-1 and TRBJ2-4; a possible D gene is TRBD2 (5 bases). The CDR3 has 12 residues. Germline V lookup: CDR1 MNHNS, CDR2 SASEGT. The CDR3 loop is CAISEGDDIQYF. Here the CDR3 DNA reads TGTGCCATCAGTGAGGGCGACGACATTCAGTACTTC.

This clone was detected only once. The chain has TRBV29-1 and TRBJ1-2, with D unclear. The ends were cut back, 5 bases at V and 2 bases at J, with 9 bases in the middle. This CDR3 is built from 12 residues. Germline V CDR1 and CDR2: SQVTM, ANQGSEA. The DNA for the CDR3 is TGCAGCGTTAGTGGTAGAAACTATGGCTACACCTTC. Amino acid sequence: CSVSGRNYGYTF.

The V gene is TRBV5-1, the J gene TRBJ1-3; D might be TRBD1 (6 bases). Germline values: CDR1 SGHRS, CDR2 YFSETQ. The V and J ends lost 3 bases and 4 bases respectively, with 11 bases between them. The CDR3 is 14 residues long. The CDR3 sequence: CASSSGGGGNTIYF. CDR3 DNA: TGCGCCAGCAGCTCGGGAGGGGGAGGAAACACCATATATTTT.

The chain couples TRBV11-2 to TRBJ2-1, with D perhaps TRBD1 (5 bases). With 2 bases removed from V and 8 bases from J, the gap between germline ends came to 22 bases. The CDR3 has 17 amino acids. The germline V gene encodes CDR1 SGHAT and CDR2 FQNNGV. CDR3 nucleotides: TGTGCCAGCAGCTTACTGGCAGGGTGGCTCCTTCATGATGAGCAGTTCTTC. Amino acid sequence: CASSLLAGWLLHDEQFF.

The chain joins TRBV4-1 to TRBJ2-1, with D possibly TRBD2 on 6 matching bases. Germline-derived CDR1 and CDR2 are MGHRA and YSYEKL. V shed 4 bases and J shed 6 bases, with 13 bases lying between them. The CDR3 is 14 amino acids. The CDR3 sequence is CASSRVGEANEQFF. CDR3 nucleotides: TGCGCCAGCAGCCGCGTCGGGGAGGCCAATGAGCAGTTCTTC.

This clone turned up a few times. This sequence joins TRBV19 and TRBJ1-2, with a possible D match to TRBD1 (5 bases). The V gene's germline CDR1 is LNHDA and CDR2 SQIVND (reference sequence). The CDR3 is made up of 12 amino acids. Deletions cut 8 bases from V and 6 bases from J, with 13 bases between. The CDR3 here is CASARGFNGYTF. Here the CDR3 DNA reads TGTGCCAGTGCACGGGGGTTCAATGGCTACACCTTC.

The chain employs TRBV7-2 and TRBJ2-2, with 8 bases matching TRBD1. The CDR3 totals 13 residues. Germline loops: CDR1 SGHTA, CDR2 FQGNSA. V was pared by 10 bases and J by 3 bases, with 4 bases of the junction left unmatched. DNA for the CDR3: TGTGCCACAGGGGGCGCGTACACCGGGGAGCTGTTTTTT. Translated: CATGGAYTGELFF. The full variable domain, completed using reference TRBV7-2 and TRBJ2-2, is GAGVSQSPSNKVTEKGKDVELRCDPISGHTALYWYRQSLGQGLEFLIYFQGNSAPDKSGLPSDRFSAERTGGSVSTLTIQRTQQEDSAVYLCATGGAYTGELFFGEGSRLTVL.

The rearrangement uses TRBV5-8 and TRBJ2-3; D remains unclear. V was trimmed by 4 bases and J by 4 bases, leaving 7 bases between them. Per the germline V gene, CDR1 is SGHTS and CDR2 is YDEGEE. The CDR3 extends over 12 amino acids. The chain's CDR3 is CASSQRADTQYF. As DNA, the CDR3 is TGTGCCAGCAGCCAGAGAGCAGATACGCAGTATTTT.

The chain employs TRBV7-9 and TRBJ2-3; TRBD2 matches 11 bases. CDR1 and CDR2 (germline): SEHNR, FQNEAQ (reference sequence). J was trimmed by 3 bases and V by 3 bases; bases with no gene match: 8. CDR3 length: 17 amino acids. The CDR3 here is CASSFETSGIRTDTQYF. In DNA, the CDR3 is TGTGCCAGCAGCTTCGAGACTAGCGGGATTCGAACAGATACGCAGTATTTT.

CDR3 residues: CASSPTGVWQPQHF. Here the CDR3 DNA reads TGTGCCAGCAGTCCAACAGGGGTTTGGCAGCCCCAGCATTTT. The gene calls are TRBV28 and TRBJ1-5, with 7 positions matching TRBD1. V was clipped by 5 bases and J by 7 bases; unmatched bases: 8. CDR3 length: 14 amino acids. Per germline, CDR1 MDHEN and CDR2 SYDVKM.